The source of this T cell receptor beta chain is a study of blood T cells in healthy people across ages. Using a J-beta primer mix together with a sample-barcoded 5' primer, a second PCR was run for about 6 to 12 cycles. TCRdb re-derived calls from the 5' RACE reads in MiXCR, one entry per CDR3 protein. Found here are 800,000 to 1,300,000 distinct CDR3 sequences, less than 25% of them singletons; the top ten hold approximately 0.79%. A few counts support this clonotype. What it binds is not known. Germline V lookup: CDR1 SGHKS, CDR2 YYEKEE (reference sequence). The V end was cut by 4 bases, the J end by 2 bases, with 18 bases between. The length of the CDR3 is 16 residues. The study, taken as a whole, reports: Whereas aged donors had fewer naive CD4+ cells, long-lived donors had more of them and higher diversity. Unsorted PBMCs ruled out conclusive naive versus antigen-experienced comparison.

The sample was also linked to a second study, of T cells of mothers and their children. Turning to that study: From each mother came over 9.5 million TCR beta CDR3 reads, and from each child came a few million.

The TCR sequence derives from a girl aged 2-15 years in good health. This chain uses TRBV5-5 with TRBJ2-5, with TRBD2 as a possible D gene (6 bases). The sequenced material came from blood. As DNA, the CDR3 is TGTGCCAGCAGCAGGAGGGGTCCAGCGAATCAAGAGACCCAGTACTTC. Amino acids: CASSRRGPANQETQYF.